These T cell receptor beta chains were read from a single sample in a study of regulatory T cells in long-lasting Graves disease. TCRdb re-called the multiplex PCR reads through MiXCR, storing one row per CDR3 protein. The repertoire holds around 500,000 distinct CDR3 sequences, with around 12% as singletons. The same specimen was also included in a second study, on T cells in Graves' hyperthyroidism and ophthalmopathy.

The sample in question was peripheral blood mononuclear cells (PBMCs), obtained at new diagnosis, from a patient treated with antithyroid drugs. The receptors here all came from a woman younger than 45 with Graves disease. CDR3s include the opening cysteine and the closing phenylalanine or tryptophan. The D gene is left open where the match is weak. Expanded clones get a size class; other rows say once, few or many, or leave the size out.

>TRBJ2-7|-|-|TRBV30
CAWSSGGTDEQYF
TGTGCCTGGAGCAGTGGAGGGACGGACGAGCAGTACTTC
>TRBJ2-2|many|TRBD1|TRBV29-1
CSVRGSGELVF
TGCAGCGTCAGGGGGTCCGGGGAGCTGGTTTTT
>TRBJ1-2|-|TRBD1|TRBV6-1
CASSPTGGQGSYGYTF
TGTGCCAGCAGTCCCACGGGCGGACAGGGGAGCTATGGCTACACCTTC
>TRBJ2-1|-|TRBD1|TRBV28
CASSPLQGETEQFF
TGTGCCAGCAGTCCCCTACAGGGGGAAACTGAGCAGTTCTTC
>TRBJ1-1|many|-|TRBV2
CASSPTGVPEAFF
TGTGCCAGCTCGCCAACCGGGGTTCCTGAAGCTTTCTTT
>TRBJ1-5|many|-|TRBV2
CASSRPNVGQPQHF
TGTGCCAGCAGTCGCCCAAACGTGGGACAGCCCCAGCATTTT
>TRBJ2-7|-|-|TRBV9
CASSVSDSPDEQYF
TGTGCCAGCAGCGTGTCGGACAGTCCGGACGAGCAGTACTTC
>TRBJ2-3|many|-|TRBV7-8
CASSPGAKIWSTDTQYF
TGTGCCAGCAGCCCAGGGGCCAAGATTTGGAGCACAGATACGCAGTATTTT
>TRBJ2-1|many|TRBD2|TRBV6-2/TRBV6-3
CASSYSGGGSGYNEQFF
TGTGCCAGCAGTTACTCGGGGGGAGGGTCAGGCTACAATGAGCAGTTCTTC
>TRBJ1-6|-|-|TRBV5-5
CASSLSGHDYSPLHF
TGTGCCAGCAGCTTGTCGGGACATGACTATTCACCCCTCCACTTT
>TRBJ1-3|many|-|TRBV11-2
CASKRETGSGNTIYF
TGTGCCAGCAAACGGGAAACTGGGTCTGGGAACACCATATATTTT
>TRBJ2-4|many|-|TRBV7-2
CASSLVSYNIQYF
TGTGCCAGCAGCTTAGTCTCCTATAACATTCAGTACTTC
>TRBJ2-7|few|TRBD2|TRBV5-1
CASSWGLADSSYEQYF
TGTGCCAGCAGCTGGGGACTAGCGGATTCCTCCTACGAGCAGTACTTC
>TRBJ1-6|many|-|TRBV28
CASSSMTSITLHF
TGTGCCAGCAGTTCTATGACTAGTATCACCCTCCACTTT
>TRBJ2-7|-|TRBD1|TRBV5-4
CASSQGQWASYEQYF
TGTGCCAGCAGCCAGGGACAGTGGGCTTCCTACGAGCAGTACTTC
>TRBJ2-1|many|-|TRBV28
CASSWHGGEQFF
TGTGCCAGCAGTTGGCATGGGGGTGAGCAGTTCTTC